Listed below are T cell receptor beta chains from one sample, sequenced in a study of shared clonotypes between healthy human individuals. TCRdb's copy holds only in-frame clones and misses some; the assay was immunoSEQ multiplex PCR. The sample includes about 820,000 clones, around 92% seen only once; the top ten take less than 25%. Sequencing was done on a sample of naive CD8+ T cells sorted from blood. The origin of the receptors is a man aged 25-45 years in good health. Each CDR3 is given with its conserved first and last residue. Fields, in order: D gene, J gene, V gene, clone size, CDR3 protein, CDR3 DNA. The D gene is left open where the match is weak. The size of a clone is reported for some rows only, either as once, few or many, or as a class for expanded clones.

D: .
J: TRBJ1-4
V: TRBV7-9
size: .
CDR3: CASSGGVGEKLFF
DNA: TGTGCCAGCTCCGGAGGGGTCGGTGAAAAACTGTTTTTT

D: TRBD1
J: TRBJ2-7
V: TRBV27
size: .
CDR3: CAIGTGPTYEQYF
DNA: TGTGCCATCGGGACAGGGCCGACCTACGAGCAGTACTTC

D: .
J: TRBJ2-1
V: TRBV4-2
size: .
CDR3: CASSQESSYNEQFF
DNA: TGTGCCAGCAGCCAAGAGAGCTCCTACAATGAGCAGTTCTTC

D: .
J: TRBJ1-3
V: TRBV29-1
size: once
CDR3: CSVEERGARNTIYF
DNA: TGCAGCGTTGAAGAGAGGGGCGCCCGAAACACCATATATTTT

D: .
J: TRBJ2-1
V: TRBV4-1
size: .
CDR3: CASSQEPGYNEQFF
DNA: TGCGCCAGCAGCCAAGAACCCGGATACAATGAGCAGTTCTTC

D: TRBD2
J: TRBJ2-7
V: TRBV4-2
size: .
CDR3: CASSQEAGAFYEQYF
DNA: TGTGCCAGCAGCCAAGAGGCGGGAGCGTTCTACGAGCAGTACTTC

D: .
J: TRBJ2-7
V: TRBV5-1
size: .
CDR3: CASQLRAGSGYEQYF
DNA: TGCGCCAGCCAGTTAAGAGCGGGTTCTGGCTACGAGCAGTACTTC

D: TRBD2
J: TRBJ2-3
V: TRBV29-1
size: .
CDR3: CSVSGTSGTSTDTQYF
DNA: TGCAGCGTTTCCGGGACTAGCGGCACTAGCACAGATACGCAGTATTTT

D: TRBD1
J: TRBJ2-7
V: TRBV9
size: .
CDR3: CASSDEDRGRYEQYF
DNA: TGTGCCAGCAGCGATGAGGACAGGGGACGGTACGAGCAGTACTTC

D: TRBD2
J: TRBJ2-1
V: TRBV4-1
size: .
CDR3: CASSQLSGTSGAVLWFF
DNA: TGCGCCAGCAGCCAACTGTCCGGGACTAGCGGGGCCGTCCTGTGGTTCTTC

D: .
J: TRBJ1-6
V: TRBV7-9
size: .
CDR3: CASIGPTGSPLHF
DNA: TGTGCCAGCATCGGACCTACAGGTTCACCCCTCCACTTT

D: .
J: TRBJ2-7
V: TRBV5-1
size: .
CDR3: CASRITGLLKDEQYF
DNA: TGCGCCAGCAGAATTACGGGACTCCTTAAGGACGAGCAGTACTTC

D: .
J: TRBJ2-7
V: TRBV29-1
size: .
CDR3: CSVEGRGYEQYF
DNA: TGCAGCGTTGAAGGGCGAGGCTACGAGCAGTACTTC

D: .
J: TRBJ2-5
V: TRBV4-1
size: .
CDR3: CASSQDRAVQETQYF
DNA: TGCGCCAGCAGCCAAGATAGGGCTGTGCAAGAGACCCAGTACTTC

D: .
J: TRBJ1-3
V: TRBV4-1
size: .
CDR3: CASSPIYGNTIYF
DNA: TGCGCCAGCAGCCCGATCTATGGAAACACCATATATTTT

D: .
J: TRBJ1-1
V: TRBV7-9
size: .
CDR3: CASSSPGDWTEAFF
DNA: TGTGCCAGCAGCTCCCCGGGGGACTGGACTGAAGCTTTCTTT

D: .
J: TRBJ2-7
V: TRBV5-4
size: .
CDR3: CASSSSGAYEQYF
DNA: TGTGCCAGCAGCTCCTCGGGGGCCTACGAGCAGTACTTC

D: .
J: TRBJ2-1
V: TRBV11-2
size: .
CDR3: CASSLATSYNEQFF
DNA: TGTGCCAGCAGCTTAGCGACTAGCTACAATGAGCAGTTCTTC

D: TRBD2
J: TRBJ2-7
V: TRBV6-1
size: once
CDR3: CASSEFRVGGGKYEQYF
DNA: TGTGCCAGCAGTGAATTCCGAGTCGGGGGAGGGAAATACGAGCAGTACTTC

D: .
J: TRBJ2-7
V: TRBV7-9
size: .
CDR3: CASSLEAEQYF
DNA: TGTGCCAGCAGCTTAGAGGCTGAGCAGTACTTC

D: .
J: TRBJ2-1
V: TRBV20-1
size: once
CDR3: CSANVDNEQFF
DNA: TGCAGTGCTAATGTCGACAATGAGCAGTTCTTC

D: .
J: TRBJ2-2
V: TRBV7-2
size: .
CDR3: CASSLAGPPNTGELFF
DNA: TGTGCCAGCAGCCTCGCCGGCCCGCCGAACACCGGGGAGCTGTTTTTT

D: TRBD1
J: TRBJ2-7
V: TRBV5-4
size: .
CDR3: CASSWDSSYEQYF
DNA: TGTGCCAGCAGCTGGGACAGTTCCTACGAGCAGTACTTC

D: .
J: TRBJ2-1
V: TRBV29-1
size: many
CDR3: CSVFLGEQFF
DNA: TGCAGCGTTTTTCTGGGTGAGCAGTTCTTC

D: TRBD1
J: TRBJ2-3
V: TRBV30
size: .
CDR3: CAWSPGTASTDTQYF
DNA: TGTGCCTGGAGTCCGGGGACAGCTAGCACAGATACGCAGTATTTT

D: .
J: TRBJ2-2
V: TRBV9
size: .
CDR3: CASSDPRGRVNTGELFF
DNA: TGTGCCAGCAGCGACCCCAGGGGTAGGGTAAACACCGGGGAGCTGTTTTTT

D: TRBD1
J: TRBJ2-5
V: TRBV13
size: .
CDR3: CASSRDRVGQETQYF
DNA: TGTGCCAGCAGTAGGGACAGGGTGGGCCAAGAGACCCAGTACTTC

D: .
J: TRBJ1-5
V: TRBV6-6
size: .
CDR3: CASSYMDQNNQPQHF
DNA: TGTGCCAGCAGTTACATGGACCAAAACAATCAGCCCCAGCATTTT

D: .
J: TRBJ2-1
V: TRBV6-6
size: .
CDR3: CASIRGGPFDEQFF
DNA: TGTGCCAGCATTAGGGGCGGACCATTTGATGAGCAGTTCTTC

D: .
J: TRBJ2-7
V: TRBV27
size: .
CDR3: CASSRQVGDPYEQYF
DNA: TGTGCCAGCAGCCGGCAGGTGGGAGACCCCTACGAGCAGTACTTC

D: .
J: TRBJ2-7
V: TRBV27
size: .
CDR3: CASSLEQGLAYEQYF
DNA: TGTGCCAGCAGTTTAGAACAGGGCCTCGCCTACGAGCAGTACTTC

D: .
J: TRBJ2-3
V: TRBV29-1
size: .
CDR3: CSSAGQRTDTQYF
DNA: TGCAGCTCGGCGGGACAGCGTACAGATACGCAGTATTTT

D: TRBD2
J: TRBJ2-3
V: TRBV7-9
size: .
CDR3: CASSGGVLSSGRNTDTQYF
DNA: TGTGCCAGCAGCGGAGGGGTTTTGAGTAGCGGGAGGAACACAGATACGCAGTATTTT

D: .
J: TRBJ1-5
V: TRBV28
size: .
CDR3: CASSFFVGGPQPQHF
DNA: TGTGCCAGCAGTTTCTTTGTTGGGGGACCCCAGCCCCAGCATTTT

D: .
J: TRBJ2-3
V: TRBV28
size: .
CDR3: CASSLTPTDTQYF
DNA: TGTGCCAGCAGTTTGACTCCTACAGATACGCAGTATTTT

D: .
J: TRBJ1-1
V: TRBV28
size: .
CDR3: CASSFTPNAEAFF
DNA: TGTGCCAGCAGTTTTACACCGAACGCTGAAGCTTTCTTT

D: .
J: TRBJ2-7
V: TRBV13
size: .
CDR3: CASSLSGSGYEQYF
DNA: TGTGCCAGCAGCTTGAGCGGGTCGGGGTACGAGCAGTACTTC

D: TRBD1
J: TRBJ2-7
V: TRBV5-6
size: .
CDR3: CASSLVGPGTGYYEQYF
DNA: TGTGCCAGCAGCTTGGTCGGGCCCGGGACAGGGTACTACGAGCAGTACTTC

D: .
J: TRBJ1-1
V: TRBV7-8
size: .
CDR3: CASSTSSAGEAFF
DNA: TGTGCCAGCAGCACGAGTTCCGCGGGTGAGGCTTTCTTT

D: TRBD2
J: TRBJ2-5
V: TRBV11-2
size: once
CDR3: CASSLLSGRAQETQYF
DNA: TGTGCCAGCAGCTTACTTAGCGGGAGAGCTCAAGAGACCCAGTACTTC

D: .
J: TRBJ1-1
V: TRBV5-1
size: once
CDR3: CASSGTMNTEAFF
DNA: TGCGCCAGCAGCGGGACCATGAACACTGAAGCTTTCTTT

D: .
J: TRBJ2-1
V: TRBV7-9
size: .
CDR3: CASSPTWGPDEQFF
DNA: TGTGCCAGCAGCCCGACATGGGGCCCCGATGAGCAGTTCTTC

D: TRBD2
J: TRBJ2-1
V: TRBV27
size: once
CDR3: CASSYLTAGEGYNEQFF
DNA: TGTGCCAGCAGTTATCTTACAGCGGGAGAGGGCTACAATGAGCAGTTCTTC